These T cell receptor beta chains were read from a single sample in a study of blood T cells in healthy people across ages. TCRdb re-analysed the 5' RACE reads in MiXCR, keeping a single row per CDR3 protein. The table shows hundreds of thousands of distinct CDR3 sequences, with just over 55% occurring only once. The sequenced sample consisted of blood. The receptors shown here come from a middle-aged man in good health. CDR3s include the opening cysteine and the closing phenylalanine or tryptophan. Each record gives: CDR3 DNA, CDR3 protein, V gene, D gene, clone size, J gene. A D gene is named only where the DNA matches it firmly. Rows may omit the clone size; those that give it use once, few, many or a size class.

TGTGCCAGCAGCTTAGCGGGACAAGCTAGTGAAAAACTGTTTTTT CASSLAGQASEKLFF TRBV7-2 - - TRBJ1-4
TGTGCCAGCAGTTGGGGTGGGGGCGCGAGCAATGAGCAGTTCTTC CASSWGGGASNEQFF TRBV28 - - TRBJ2-1
TGTGCCAGCACCAATCCCGGGACAGGGCCGTTCTTC CASTNPGTGPFF TRBV13 TRBD1 - TRBJ2-1
TGTGCCAGCAGTGAAGACAGGGCGGGGGAGACCCAGTACTTC CASSEDRAGETQYF TRBV2 - - TRBJ2-5
TGCAGTGCTAACACTCAGGGGGTCGCGGACGAGCAGTACTTC CSANTQGVADEQYF TRBV20-1 TRBD1 - TRBJ2-7
TGTGCCAGTGGGCAGGTTGTGGACATTCAGTACTTC CASGQVVDIQYF TRBV2 - few TRBJ2-4
TGTGCCAGCACCACAGCGGGAGGGTCAGGCGAGCAGTACTTC CASTTAGGSGEQYF TRBV21-1 - - TRBJ2-7
TGTGCCAGCAGCTTAGTTACGGGAGCAGAGACCCAGTACTTC CASSLVTGAETQYF TRBV7-9 - - TRBJ2-5
TGCAGTGCTAGGTCCGGTGTCGTCAATCAGCCCCAGCATTTT CSARSGVVNQPQHF TRBV20-1 - once TRBJ1-5
TGTGCCAGCAGCCCGCGAGGGAGGCCCTACGAGCAGTACTTC CASSPRGRPYEQYF TRBV3-1 - - TRBJ2-7
TGTGCCAGCAGGCCACACAGGGGCATAGACGAGCAGTACTTC CASRPHRGIDEQYF TRBV5-5 TRBD1 few TRBJ2-7
TGTGCCAGCAGTTTATCTGGGACTAGCGGGACTTACGAGCAGTACTTC CASSLSGTSGTYEQYF TRBV12-3/TRBV12-4 TRBD2 few TRBJ2-7
TGTGCCAGCAGTAATGGGAACAATCAGCCCCAGCATTTT CASSNGNNQPQHF TRBV2 - - TRBJ1-5
TGTGCCAGCAACCTCCACAAGGTGAACACTGAAGCTTTCTTT CASNLHKVNTEAFF TRBV28 - few TRBJ1-1
TGTGCCAGCAGTTCCACCTCAAGGGGAAGCAATCAGCCCCAGCATTTT CASSSTSRGSNQPQHF TRBV6-2/TRBV6-3 - - TRBJ1-5
TGTGCCAGCAGCTTAGTTAGATCGGGAGCCCGCTACAATGAGCAGTTCTTC CASSLVRSGARYNEQFF TRBV7-2 - - TRBJ2-1
TGCGCCAGCAGCCAAGACCTAGCGGGGAGCTCCTACAATGAGCGGTTCTTC CASSQDLAGSSYNERFF TRBV4-3 TRBD2 - TRBJ2-1
TGCAGTGCACCTTCAGGGCGCCGGGAGACCCAGTACTTC CSAPSGRRETQYF TRBV20-1 - - TRBJ2-5